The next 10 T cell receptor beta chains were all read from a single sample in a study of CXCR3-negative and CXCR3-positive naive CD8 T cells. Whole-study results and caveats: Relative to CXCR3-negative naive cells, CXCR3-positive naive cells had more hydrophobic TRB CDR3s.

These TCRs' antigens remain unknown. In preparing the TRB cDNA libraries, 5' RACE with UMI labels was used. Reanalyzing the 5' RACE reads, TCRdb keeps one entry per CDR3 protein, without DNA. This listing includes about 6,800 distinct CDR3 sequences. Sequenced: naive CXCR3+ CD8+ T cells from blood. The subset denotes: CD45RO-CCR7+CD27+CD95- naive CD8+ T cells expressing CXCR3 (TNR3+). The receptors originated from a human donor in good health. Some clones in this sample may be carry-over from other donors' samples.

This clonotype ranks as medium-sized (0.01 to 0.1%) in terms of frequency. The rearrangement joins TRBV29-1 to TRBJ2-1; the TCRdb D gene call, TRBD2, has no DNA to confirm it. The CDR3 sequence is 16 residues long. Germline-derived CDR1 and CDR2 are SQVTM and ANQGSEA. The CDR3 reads CSVEPASVSSYNEQFF.

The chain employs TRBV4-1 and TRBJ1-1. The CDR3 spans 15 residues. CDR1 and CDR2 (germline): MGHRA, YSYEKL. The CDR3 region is CASSPAFLVNTEAFF.

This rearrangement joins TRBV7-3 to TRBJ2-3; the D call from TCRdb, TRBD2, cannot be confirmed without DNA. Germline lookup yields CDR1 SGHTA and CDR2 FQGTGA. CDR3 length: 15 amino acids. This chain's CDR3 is CASSSLAGEADTQYF.

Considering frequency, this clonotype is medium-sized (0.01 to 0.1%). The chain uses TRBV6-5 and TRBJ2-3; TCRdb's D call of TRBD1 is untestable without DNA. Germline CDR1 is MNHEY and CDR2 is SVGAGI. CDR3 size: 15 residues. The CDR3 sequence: CASSYGTVKTDTQYF.

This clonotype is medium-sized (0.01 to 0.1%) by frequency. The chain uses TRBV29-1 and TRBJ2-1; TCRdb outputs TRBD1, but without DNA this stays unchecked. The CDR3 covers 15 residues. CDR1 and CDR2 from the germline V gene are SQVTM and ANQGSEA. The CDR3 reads CSAAPGPSSYNEQFF.

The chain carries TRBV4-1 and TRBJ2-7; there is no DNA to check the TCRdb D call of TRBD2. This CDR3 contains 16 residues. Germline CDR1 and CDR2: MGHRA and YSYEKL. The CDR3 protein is CASSQAGASGDYEQYF.

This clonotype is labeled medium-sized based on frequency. The CDR3 spells CASSLLGSGGRQPQHF. The chain uses TRBV7-8 and TRBJ1-5; as DNA is missing, the TRBD1 call by TCRdb cannot be tested. The V gene's germline CDR1 is SGHVS and CDR2 FQNEAQ. The CDR3 totals 16 residues. Full variable domain (outside the CDR3, taken from reference TRBV7-8 and TRBJ1-5): GAGVSQSPRYKVAKRGQDVALRCDPISGHVSLFWYQQALGQGPEFLTYFQNEAQLDKSGLPSDRFFAERPEGSVSTLKIQRTQQEDSAVYLCASSLLGSGGRQPQHFGDGTRLSIL.

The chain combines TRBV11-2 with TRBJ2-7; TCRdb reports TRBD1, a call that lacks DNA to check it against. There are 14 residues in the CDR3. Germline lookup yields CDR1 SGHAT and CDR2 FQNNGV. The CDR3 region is CASSLAGQGFEQYF.

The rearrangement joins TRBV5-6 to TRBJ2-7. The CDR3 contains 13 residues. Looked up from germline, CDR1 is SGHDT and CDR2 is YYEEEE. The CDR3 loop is CASSLGNDYEQYF.

The CDR3 reads CASSVDGRTDTQYF. V gene TRBV9 combines with J gene TRBJ2-3. CDR3 length equals 14 residues. Germline CDR1 is SGDLS and CDR2 is YYNGEE.